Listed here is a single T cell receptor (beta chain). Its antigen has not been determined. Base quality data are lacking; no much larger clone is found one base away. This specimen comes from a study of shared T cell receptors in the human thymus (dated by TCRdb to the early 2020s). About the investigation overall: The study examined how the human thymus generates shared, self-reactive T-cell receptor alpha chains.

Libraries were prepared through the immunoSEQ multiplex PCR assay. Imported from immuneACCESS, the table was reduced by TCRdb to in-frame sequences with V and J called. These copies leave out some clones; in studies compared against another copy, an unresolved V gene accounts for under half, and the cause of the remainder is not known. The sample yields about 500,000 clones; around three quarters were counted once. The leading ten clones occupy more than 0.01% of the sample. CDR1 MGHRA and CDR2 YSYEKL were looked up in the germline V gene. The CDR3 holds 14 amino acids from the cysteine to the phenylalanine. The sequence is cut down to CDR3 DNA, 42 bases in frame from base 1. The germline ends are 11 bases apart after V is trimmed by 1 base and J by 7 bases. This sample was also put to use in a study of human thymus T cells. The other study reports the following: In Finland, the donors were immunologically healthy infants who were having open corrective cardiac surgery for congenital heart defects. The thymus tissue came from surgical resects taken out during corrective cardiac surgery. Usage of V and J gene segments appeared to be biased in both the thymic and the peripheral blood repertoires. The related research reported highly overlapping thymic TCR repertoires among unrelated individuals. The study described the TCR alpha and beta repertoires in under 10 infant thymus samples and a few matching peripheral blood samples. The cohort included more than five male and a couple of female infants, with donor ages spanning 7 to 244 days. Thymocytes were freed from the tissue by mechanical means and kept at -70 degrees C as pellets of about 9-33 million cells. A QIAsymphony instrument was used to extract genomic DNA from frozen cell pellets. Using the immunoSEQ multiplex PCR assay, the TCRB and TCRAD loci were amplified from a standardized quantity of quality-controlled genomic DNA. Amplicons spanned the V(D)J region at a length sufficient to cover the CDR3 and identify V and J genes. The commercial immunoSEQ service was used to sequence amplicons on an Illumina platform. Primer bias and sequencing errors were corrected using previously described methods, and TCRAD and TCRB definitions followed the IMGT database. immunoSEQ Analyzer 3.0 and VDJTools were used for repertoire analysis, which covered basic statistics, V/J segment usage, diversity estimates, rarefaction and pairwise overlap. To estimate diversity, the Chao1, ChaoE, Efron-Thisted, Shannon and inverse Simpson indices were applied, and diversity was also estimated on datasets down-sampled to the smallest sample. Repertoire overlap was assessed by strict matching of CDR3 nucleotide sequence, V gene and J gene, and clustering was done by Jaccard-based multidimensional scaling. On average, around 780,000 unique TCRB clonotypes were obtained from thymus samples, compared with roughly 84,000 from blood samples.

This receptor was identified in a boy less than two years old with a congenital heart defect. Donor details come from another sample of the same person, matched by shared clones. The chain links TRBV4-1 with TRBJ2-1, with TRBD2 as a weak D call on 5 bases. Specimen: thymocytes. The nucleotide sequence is TGCGCCAGCAGCCAAGGGCTAGCAGTGAATGAGCAGTTCTTC. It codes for CASSQGLAVNEQFF.